These 25 T cell receptor beta chains were all obtained from the same sample, sequenced in a study of CD8 T cells in ankylosing spondylitis. Each CDR3 protein gets one entry after TCRdb re-called the 5' RACE reads with MiXCR. Of roughly 440,000 distinct CDR3 sequences in the sample, approximately 17% are singletons; the top ten hold under 1.2%. Study-wide results and limits: Within ankylosing spondylitis blood, a TCR beta motif made up of roughly eight highly homologous variants appeared to be characteristic.

Antigens for these TCRs are unknown. The sequenced material came from blood, either unsorted or a sorted T cell fraction (not recorded which). These receptors came from a male donor with ankylosing spondylitis.

V gene TRBV20-1 combines with J gene TRBJ1-2, with TRBD1 identical over 8 bases. This CDR3 is built from 17 residues. CDR1 is DFQATT, CDR2 SNEGSKA, per germline (reference sequence). V shed 3 bases and J 1 base; nucleotides not matched to a gene: 13. The CDR3 is CSASTIPETGVNYGYTF. In DNA, the CDR3 is TGCAGTGCTAGCACCATACCCGAGACAGGGGTTAACTATGGCTACACCTTC.

This rearrangement joins TRBV6-1 to TRBJ1-5; no reliable D call. V was trimmed by 5 bases and J by 0 bases, leaving 8 bases between them. CDR1 is MNHNS and CDR2 is SASEGT in the germline V gene. The CDR3 totals 14 residues. In DNA, the CDR3 is TGTGCCAGCAGTTGGGAGTATAGCAATCAGCCCCAGCATTTT. It is translated as CASSWEYSNQPQHF.

This clonotype has only a few counts. V gene TRBV7-9 combines with J gene TRBJ2-1; D call uncertain. CDR3 length: 15 residues. V lost 2 bases and J 9 bases, leaving 17 bases between the germline ends. Germline V CDR1 and CDR2: SEHNR, FQNEAQ (reference sequence). The CDR3 bases are TGTGCCAGCAGCTTAAGGTCGTGGTACTTTGCTGAGCAGTTCTTC. Translating it yields CASSLRSWYFAEQFF.

The chain employs TRBV30 and TRBJ1-1; no clear D gene. Trimming pared 3 bases from V and 5 bases from J, leaving 10 bases between. The CDR3 sequence is 12 residues long. Germline V lookup: CDR1 GTSNPN, CDR2 SVGIG (reference sequence). The CDR3 coding sequence is TGTGCCTGGAGGAGGGAGCGGACTGAAGCTTTCTTT. Its protein is CAWRRERTEAFF.

This clonotype was detected a few times. The rearrangement links TRBV5-1 to TRBJ2-4; D is ambiguous. CDR3 length: 16 residues. Trimming pared 0 bases from V and 1 base from J, leaving 11 bases between. Germline CDR1 and CDR2: SGHRS and YFSETQ. Here the CDR3 DNA reads TGCGCCAGCAGCTTGGTATCCACCGGCGCCAAAAACATTCAGTACTTC. Residues: CASSLVSTGAKNIQYF. The entire variable domain, with the rest obtained from reference TRBV5-1 and TRBJ2-4, is as follows: KAGVTQTPRYLIKTRGQQVTLSCSPISGHRSVSWYQQTPGQGLQFLFEYFSETQRNKGNFPGRFSGRQFSNSRSEMNVSTLELGDSALYLCASSLVSTGAKNIQYFGAGTRLSVL.

This clonotype was counted ten times or more. The genes are TRBV12-3 or TRBV12-4 and TRBJ1-2; D unresolved. The CDR3 has 11 amino acids. Trimming cost V 11 bases and J 4 bases, with 11 bases left between them. The CDR3 region is CARHSAYGYTF. DNA of the CDR3: TGTGCCCGACATTCGGCCTATGGCTACACCTTC.

The chain employs TRBV6-2 or TRBV6-3 and TRBJ2-7; weak D call: TRBD1 (6 bases). Germline lookup yields CDR1 MNHEY and CDR2 SVGEGT. V shed 8 bases and J shed 2 bases, with 16 bases lying between them. CDR3 length equals 14 residues. CDR3 sequence reads: CASRFQGTAYEQYF. The CDR3, as DNA: TGTGCCAGCCGATTCCAGGGGACCGCCTACGAGCAGTACTTC.

This chain joins TRBV7-2 and TRBJ2-7, with 9 bases fitting TRBD2. CDR3 length: 13 amino acids. V lost 4 bases and J lost 4; bases outside the gene matches: 2. Looked up from germline, CDR1 is SGHTA and CDR2 is FQGNSA. The CDR3 sequence: CASSSAGGYEQYF. In nucleotides, the CDR3 is TGTGCCAGCAGCTCAGCGGGAGGTTACGAGCAGTACTTC.

V gene TRBV3-1 combines with J gene TRBJ2-5; the D is unclear. CDR1 LGHDT and CDR2 YNNKEL come from the germline V gene (reference sequence). V gave up 1 base and J gave up 5 bases, with 11 bases separating them. This CDR3 comprises 14 residues. CDR3 amino acids: CASSQAAGIETQYF. CDR3 nucleotide sequence: TGTGCCAGCAGCCAAGCTGCTGGGATTGAGACCCAGTACTTC.

This clonotype was observed a handful of times. J is TRBJ2-5 and V is TRBV14; possible D gene TRBD1, 6 bases. The V gene lost 4 bases and the J gene lost 5 bases, with 11 bases spanning the gap. This CDR3 is built from 13 residues. In germline, CDR1 is SGHDN, CDR2 FVKESK. The CDR3 DNA is TGTGCCAGCAGCCCCCAGGGGCGGGAGACCCAGTACTTC. It codes for CASSPQGRETQYF.

The chain recombines TRBV6-1 with TRBJ2-5; weak D call: TRBD1 (5 bases). V lost 0 bases to trimming and J lost 4 bases, with 15 bases between them. This CDR3 spans 16 amino acids. CDR1 and CDR2 from the germline V gene are MNHNS and SASEGT. Here the CDR3 DNA reads TGTGCCAGCAGTGAAGCTGGGTGGGCAGGGCGAGAGACCCAGTACTTC. Amino acids: CASSEAGWAGRETQYF.

The V gene is TRBV6-1, the J gene TRBJ1-2, with D possibly TRBD1 on 5 matching bases. Trimming stripped 5 bases from V and 7 bases from J, with 14 bases between. The CDR3 extends over 13 amino acids. CDR1 MNHNS and CDR2 SASEGT come from the germline V gene. CDR3 amino acids: CASSRGAKGGYTF. The CDR3 nucleotides read TGTGCCAGCAGTCGCGGGGCTAAGGGTGGCTACACCTTC.

V gene TRBV7-9 combines with J gene TRBJ1-2; D not certain. CDR3 size: 14 residues. Germline CDR1 reads SEHNR; CDR2 reads FQNEAQ (reference sequence). The germline V and J ends were trimmed by 5 bases and 1 base, with 11 bases remaining between them. CDR3 in DNA: TGTGCCAGCAGCCCCCGCGGATATAACTATGGCTACACCTTC. Protein: CASSPRGYNYGYTF. Full variable domain (missing parts from reference TRBV7-9 and TRBJ1-2): DTGVSQNPRHKITKRGQNVTFRCDPISEHNRLYWYRQTLGQGPEFLTYFQNEAQLEKSRLLSDRFSAERPKGSFSTLEIQRTEQGDSAMYLCASSPRGYNYGYTFGSGTRLTVV.

This clonotype appeared once. The chain couples TRBV14 to TRBJ2-1; D is unresolved. CDR1 and CDR2 from the germline V gene are SGHDN and FVKESK. This CDR3 is built from 14 residues. V gave up 6 bases and J gave up 2 bases, with 11 bases separating them. CDR3 bases: TGTGCCAGCAGTAAGATCCGAACCTACAATGAGCAGTTCTTC. Protein sequence: CASSKIRTYNEQFF.

This clonotype was recorded a few times. This chain joins TRBV20-1 and TRBJ2-5, with D possibly TRBD1 on 6 matching bases. The CDR3 totals 15 residues. The germline CDR1 and CDR2 sequences are DFQATT and SNEGSKA (reference sequence). V was trimmed by 3 bases and J by 2 bases, leaving 16 bases between them. Here the CDR3 reads CSASPATGLQETQYF. CDR3 DNA: TGCAGTGCTAGCCCTGCCACAGGGCTACAAGAGACCCAGTACTTC.

This clonotype was seen only a few times. The chain has TRBV4-2 and TRBJ2-3, with D perhaps TRBD2 (7 bases). Germline-derived CDR1 and CDR2 are LGHNA and YNFKEQ. There are 17 residues in the CDR3. The V end was cut by 0 bases, the J end by 2 bases, with 15 bases between. The CDR3: CASSQDGGGAITDTQYF. The CDR3, as DNA: TGTGCCAGCAGCCAAGATGGAGGGGGGGCTATCACAGATACGCAGTATTTT.

The chain uses TRBV5-1 and TRBJ2-5; a weak D match, TRBD2 (6 bases). The CDR3 loop spans 15 amino acids. The germline V gene encodes CDR1 SGHRS and CDR2 YFSETQ. V was pared by 0 bases and J by 3 bases, with 12 bases between. CDR3 DNA sequence: TGCGCCAGCAGCTTGGTTGTCGGGAGTGAAGAGACCCAGTACTTC. This gives the protein CASSLVVGSEETQYF.

J is TRBJ2-3 and V is TRBV7-2; 7 nucleotides align to TRBD2. After removal of 2 bases from V and 0 bases from J, the junction contained 5 bases not matched to a gene. This CDR3 comprises 16 residues. Germline V CDR1 and CDR2: SGHTA, FQGNSA. DNA for the CDR3: TGTGCCAGCAGCTTAAGGAGGGGAGGGAGCACAGATACGCAGTATTTT. Translation: CASSLRRGGSTDTQYF.

This clonotype was picked up many times. The chain recombines TRBV20-1 with TRBJ2-1, with D possibly matching TRBD1 (5 bases). Trimming stripped 6 bases from V and 9 bases from J, with 9 bases between. Per germline, CDR1 DFQATT and CDR2 SNEGSKA (reference sequence). The CDR3 totals 10 residues. The DNA for the CDR3 is TGCAGTGCGGGTAGGGGTGAGCAGTTCTTC. Protein: CSAGRGEQFF.

This clonotype was detected only a few times. The gene calls are TRBV3-1 and TRBJ1-4; D is undetermined. CDR1 is LGHDT and CDR2 is YNNKEL in the germline V gene (reference sequence). Trimming shortened V by 6 bases and J by 0 bases, and 14 bases separated the two germline ends. The CDR3 covers 16 residues. The CDR3 DNA follows: TGTGCCAGCAGTCACGACCTCACCTCAACTAATGAAAAACTGTTTTTT. This codes for CASSHDLTSTNEKLFF.

This chain joins TRBV6-5 and TRBJ1-2; TRBD1 is a possible D gene (6 bases). The CDR3 spans 16 residues. CDR1 is MNHEY and CDR2 is SVGAGI in the germline V gene. With 2 bases removed from V and 3 bases from J, the gap between germline ends came to 16 bases. CDR3 nucleotides: TGTGCCAGCAGTTACGAACGGACAGCGGGGGACTATGGCTACACCTTC. It encodes CASSYERTAGDYGYTF.

The chain carries TRBV29-1 and TRBJ1-2, with no clear D. CDR3 length: 15 amino acids. V was pared by 7 bases and J by 5 bases, with 23 bases between. Germline V lookup: CDR1 SQVTM, CDR2 ANQGSEA. CDR3 protein: CSALTPITQLYGYTF. The CDR3 region has the DNA TGCAGCGCCCTGACACCCATAACTCAATTGTATGGCTACACCTTC. Combining the CDR3 with reference TRBV29-1 and TRBJ1-2 gives the whole variable domain SAVISQKPSRDICQRGTSLTIQCQVDSQVTMMFWYRQQPGQSLTLIATANQGSEATYESGFVIDKFPISRPNLTFSTLTVSNMSPEDSSIYLCSALTPITQLYGYTFGSGTRLTVV.

The chain carries TRBV2 and TRBJ1-5; a possible D gene is TRBD1 (5 bases). V was cut by 6 bases and J by 5 bases, with 11 bases left in between. Germline CDR1 SNHLY, CDR2 FYNNEI. The CDR3 totals 13 residues. CDR3 in DNA: TGTGCCAGCAGGGGCAGGGAGGATCAGCCCCAGCATTTT. Protein sequence: CASRGREDQPQHF.

This rearrangement joins TRBV20-1 to TRBJ2-2; D remains unclear. V dropped 5 bases and J dropped 1 base, with 11 bases sitting between them. Germline assignment: CDR1 DFQATT and CDR2 SNEGSKA (reference sequence). This CDR3 region has 14 residues. The CDR3 DNA sequence: TGCAGTGCTCCTTCGAGCTTGAACACCGGGGAGCTGTTTTTT. Translating gives CSAPSSLNTGELFF.

Only a few counts were recorded for this clonotype. The rearrangement links TRBV5-1 to TRBJ1-1; TRBD1 matches 7 bases. V lost 4 bases, J lost 2 bases, and 11 bases stayed unmatched. The CDR3 extends over 16 amino acids. Germline assignment: CDR1 SGHRS and CDR2 YFSETQ. The chain's CDR3 is CASSANRGQKNTEAFF. The DNA of the CDR3 is TGCGCCAGCAGCGCAAACCGGGGACAGAAAAACACTGAAGCTTTCTTT. Variable domain in full (rest from reference TRBV5-1 and TRBJ1-1): KAGVTQTPRYLIKTRGQQVTLSCSPISGHRSVSWYQQTPGQGLQFLFEYFSETQRNKGNFPGRFSGRQFSNSRSEMNVSTLELGDSALYLCASSANRGQKNTEAFFGQGTRLTVV.